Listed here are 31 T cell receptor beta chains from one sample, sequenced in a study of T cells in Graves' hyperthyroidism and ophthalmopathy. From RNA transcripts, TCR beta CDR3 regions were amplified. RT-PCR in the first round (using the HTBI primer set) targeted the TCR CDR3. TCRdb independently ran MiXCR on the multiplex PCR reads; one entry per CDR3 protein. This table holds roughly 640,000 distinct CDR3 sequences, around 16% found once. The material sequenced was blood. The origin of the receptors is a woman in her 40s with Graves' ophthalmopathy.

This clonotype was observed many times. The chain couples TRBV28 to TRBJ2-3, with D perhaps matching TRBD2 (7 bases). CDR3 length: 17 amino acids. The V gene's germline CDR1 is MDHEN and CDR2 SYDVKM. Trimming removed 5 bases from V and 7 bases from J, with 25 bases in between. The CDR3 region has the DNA TGTGCCAGCAGTCCCGCCGGGGGGCGGGAGAAAGGGTATACGCAGTATTTT. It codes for CASSPAGGREKGYTQYF.

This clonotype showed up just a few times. The CDR3 sequence is CAWSVGGPLHF. CDR3 nucleotide sequence: TGTGCCTGGAGTGTAGGCGGACCCCTCCACTTT. J is TRBJ1-6 and V is TRBV30; D is unresolved. Trimming removed 0 bases from V and 12 bases from J, with 6 bases in between. The CDR3 runs to 11 residues. CDR1 is GTSNPN, CDR2 SVGIG, per germline (reference sequence).

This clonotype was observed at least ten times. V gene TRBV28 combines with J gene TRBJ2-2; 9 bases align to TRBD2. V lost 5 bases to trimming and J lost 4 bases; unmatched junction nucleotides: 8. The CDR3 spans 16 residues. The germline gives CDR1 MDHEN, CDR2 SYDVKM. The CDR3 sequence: CASSDRLAVTTGELFF. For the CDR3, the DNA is TGTGCCAGCAGTGATAGACTAGCGGTAACCACCGGGGAGCTGTTTTTT.

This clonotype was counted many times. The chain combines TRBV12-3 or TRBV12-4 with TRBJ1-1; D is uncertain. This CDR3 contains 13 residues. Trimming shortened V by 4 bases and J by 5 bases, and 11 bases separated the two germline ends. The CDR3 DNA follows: TGTGCCAGCAGTTGGGGAGAAGGTACTGAAGCTTTCTTT. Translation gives CASSWGEGTEAFF.

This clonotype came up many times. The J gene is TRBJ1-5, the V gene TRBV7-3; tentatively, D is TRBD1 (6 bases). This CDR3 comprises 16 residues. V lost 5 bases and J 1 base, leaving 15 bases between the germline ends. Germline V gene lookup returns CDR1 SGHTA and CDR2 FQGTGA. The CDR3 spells CASSGGGGVSNQPQHF. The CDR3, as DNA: TGTGCCAGCAGCGGCGGAGGGGGGGTGAGCAATCAGCCCCAGCATTTT. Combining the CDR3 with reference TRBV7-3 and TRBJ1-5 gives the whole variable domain GAGVSQTPSNKVTEKGKYVELRCDPISGHTALYWYRQSLGQGPEFLIYFQGTGAADDSGLPNDRFFAVRPEGSVSTLKIQRTERGDSAVYLCASSGGGGVSNQPQHFGDGTRLSIL.

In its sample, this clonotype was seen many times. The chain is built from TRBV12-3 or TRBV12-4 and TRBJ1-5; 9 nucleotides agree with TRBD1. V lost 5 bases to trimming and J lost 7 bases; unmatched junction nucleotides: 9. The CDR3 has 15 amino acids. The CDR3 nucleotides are TGTGCCAGCAGTCCGGCCGGGACAGGGCACCAGCCCCAGCATTTT. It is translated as CASSPAGTGHQPQHF.

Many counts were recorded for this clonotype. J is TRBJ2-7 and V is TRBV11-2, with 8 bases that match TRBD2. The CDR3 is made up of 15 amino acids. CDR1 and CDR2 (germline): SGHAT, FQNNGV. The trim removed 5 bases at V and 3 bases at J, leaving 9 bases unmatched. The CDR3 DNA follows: TGTGCCAGCAGCCGGGAGGGAGCGGTAAACTACGAGCAGTACTTC. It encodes CASSREGAVNYEQYF.

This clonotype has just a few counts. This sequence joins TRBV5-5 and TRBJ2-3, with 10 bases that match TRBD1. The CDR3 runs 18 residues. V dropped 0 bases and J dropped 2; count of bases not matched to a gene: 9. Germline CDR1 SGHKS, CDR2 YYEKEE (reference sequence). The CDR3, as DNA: TGTGCCAGCAGCTTGGTCCCTTCGGGGACAGGGGCCACAGATACGCAGTATTTT. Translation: CASSLVPSGTGATDTQYF.

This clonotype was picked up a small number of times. CDR3 region: CASSLWGGDSSYNSPLHF. The CDR3 DNA reads as TGTGCCAGCAGTTTATGGGGGGGGGATTCCTCCTATAATTCACCCCTCCACTTT. This chain uses TRBV27 with TRBJ1-6, with D maybe TRBD1 (5 bases). V shed 1 base and J shed 0 bases, with 13 bases lying between them. The CDR3 is made up of 18 amino acids. Germline assignment: CDR1 MNHEY and CDR2 SMNVEV (reference sequence).

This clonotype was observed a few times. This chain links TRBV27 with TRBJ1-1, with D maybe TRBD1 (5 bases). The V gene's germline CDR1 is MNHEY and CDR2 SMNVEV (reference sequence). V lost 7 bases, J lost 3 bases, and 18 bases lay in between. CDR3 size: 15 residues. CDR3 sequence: CASKRLRAQDTEAFF. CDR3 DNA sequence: TGTGCCAGCAAAAGACTCAGGGCGCAGGACACTGAAGCTTTCTTT.

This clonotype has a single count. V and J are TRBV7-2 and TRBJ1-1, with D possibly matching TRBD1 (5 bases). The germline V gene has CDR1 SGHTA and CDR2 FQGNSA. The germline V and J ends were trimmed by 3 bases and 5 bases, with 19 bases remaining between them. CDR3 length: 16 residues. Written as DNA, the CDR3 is TGTGCCAGCAGCTTTTCCTCACGGGGGTCCGGGACTGAAGCTTTCTTT. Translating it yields CASSFSSRGSGTEAFF.

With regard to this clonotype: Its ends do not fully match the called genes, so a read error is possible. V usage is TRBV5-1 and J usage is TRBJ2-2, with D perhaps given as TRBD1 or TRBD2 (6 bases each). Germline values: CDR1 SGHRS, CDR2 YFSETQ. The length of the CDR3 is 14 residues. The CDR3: CVSTGAGDTGELFF. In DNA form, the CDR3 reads TGCGTCAGCACGGGGGCCGGTGACACCGGGGAGCTGTTTTTT.

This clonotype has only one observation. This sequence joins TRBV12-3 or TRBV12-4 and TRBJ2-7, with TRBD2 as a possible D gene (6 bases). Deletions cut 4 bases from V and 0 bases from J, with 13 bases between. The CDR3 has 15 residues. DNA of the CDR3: TGTGCCAGCAGTTCCGTTGGGGGGAGCTCCTACGAGCAGTACTTC. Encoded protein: CASSSVGGSSYEQYF.

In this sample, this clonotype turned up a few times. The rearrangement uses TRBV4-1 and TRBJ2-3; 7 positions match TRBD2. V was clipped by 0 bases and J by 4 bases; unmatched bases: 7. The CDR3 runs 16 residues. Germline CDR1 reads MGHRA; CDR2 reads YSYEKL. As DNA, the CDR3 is TGCGCCAGCAGCCAAGAAGGTGGGGGGGACGCAGATACGCAGTATTTT. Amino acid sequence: CASSQEGGGDADTQYF.

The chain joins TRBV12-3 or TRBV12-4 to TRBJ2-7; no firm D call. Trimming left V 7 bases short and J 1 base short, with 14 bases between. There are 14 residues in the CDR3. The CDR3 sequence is CASTWEPNSYEQYF. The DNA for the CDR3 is TGTGCCAGCACCTGGGAACCGAATTCCTACGAGCAGTACTTC.

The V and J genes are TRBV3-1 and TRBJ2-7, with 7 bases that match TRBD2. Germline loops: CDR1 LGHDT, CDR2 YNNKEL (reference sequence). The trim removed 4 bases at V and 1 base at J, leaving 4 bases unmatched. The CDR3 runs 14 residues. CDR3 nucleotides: TGTGCCAGCAGCCCCTGGGGAGGGTCCTACGAGCAGTACTTC. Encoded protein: CASSPWGGSYEQYF.

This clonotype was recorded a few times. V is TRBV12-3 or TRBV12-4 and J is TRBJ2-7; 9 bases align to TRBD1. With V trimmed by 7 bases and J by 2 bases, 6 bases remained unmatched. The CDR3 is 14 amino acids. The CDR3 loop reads CASKTTGGPYEQYF. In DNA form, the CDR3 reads TGTGCCAGCAAAACGACAGGGGGTCCCTACGAGCAGTACTTC.

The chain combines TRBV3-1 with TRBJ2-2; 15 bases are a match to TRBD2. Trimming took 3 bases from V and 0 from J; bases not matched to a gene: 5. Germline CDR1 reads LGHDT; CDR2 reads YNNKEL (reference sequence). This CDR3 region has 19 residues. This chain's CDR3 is CASSQSGLAGGPNTGELFF. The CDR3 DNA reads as TGTGCCAGCAGCCAGTCCGGACTAGCGGGAGGGCCGAACACCGGGGAGCTGTTTTTT.

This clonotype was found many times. DNA for the CDR3: TGTGCCAGCAGCCTCTCCGGGACAAGGGGGTCTAGGGAGCAGTACTTC. Translated: CASSLSGTRGSREQYF. The gene calls are TRBV7-2 and TRBJ2-7, with D perhaps matching TRBD1 (6 bases). The CDR3 loop spans 16 amino acids. Germline-derived CDR1 and CDR2 are SGHTA and FQGNSA. V gave up 5 bases and J gave up 7 bases, with 24 bases separating them. Together with reference TRBV7-2 and TRBJ2-7, the CDR3 gives the full variable domain: GAGVSQSPSNKVTEKGKDVELRCDPISGHTALYWYRQSLGQGLEFLIYFQGNSAPDKSGLPSDRFSAERTGGSVSTLTIQRTQQEDSAVYLCASSLSGTRGSREQYFGPGTRLTVT.

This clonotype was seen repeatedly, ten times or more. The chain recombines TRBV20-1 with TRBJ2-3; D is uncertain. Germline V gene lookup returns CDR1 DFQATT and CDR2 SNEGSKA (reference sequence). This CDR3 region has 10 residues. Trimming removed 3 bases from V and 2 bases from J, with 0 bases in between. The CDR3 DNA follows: TGCAGTGCTAGCACAGATACGCAGTATTTT. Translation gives CSASTDTQYF.

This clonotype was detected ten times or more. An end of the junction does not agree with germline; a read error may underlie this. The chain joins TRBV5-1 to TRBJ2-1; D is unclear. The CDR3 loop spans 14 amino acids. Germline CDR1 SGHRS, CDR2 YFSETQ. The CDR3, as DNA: TGCGCCAGCAGCATGTCAGAATCCTTCAATGAGCAGTTCTTC. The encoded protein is CASSMSESFNEQFF.

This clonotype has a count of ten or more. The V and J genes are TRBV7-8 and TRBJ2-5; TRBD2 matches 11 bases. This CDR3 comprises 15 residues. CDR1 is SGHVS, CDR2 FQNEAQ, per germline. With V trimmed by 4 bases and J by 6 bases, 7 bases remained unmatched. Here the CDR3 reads CASSWVAGGPKTQYF. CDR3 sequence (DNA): TGTGCCAGCAGCTGGGTAGCGGGAGGGCCTAAGACCCAGTACTTC.

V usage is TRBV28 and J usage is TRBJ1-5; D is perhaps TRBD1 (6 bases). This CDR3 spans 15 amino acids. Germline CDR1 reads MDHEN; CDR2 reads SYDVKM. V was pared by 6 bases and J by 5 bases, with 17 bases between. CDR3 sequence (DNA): TGTGCCAGCAGCGGACAGTCGGAAGTGGATCAGCCCCAGCATTTT. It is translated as CASSGQSEVDQPQHF.

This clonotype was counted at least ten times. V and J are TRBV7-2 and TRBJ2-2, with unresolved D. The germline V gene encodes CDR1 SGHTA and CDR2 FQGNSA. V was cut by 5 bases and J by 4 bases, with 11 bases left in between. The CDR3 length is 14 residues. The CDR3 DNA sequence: TGTGCCAGCAGCCCGCGAGCTGTCACCGGGGAGCTGTTTTTT. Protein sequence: CASSPRAVTGELFF.

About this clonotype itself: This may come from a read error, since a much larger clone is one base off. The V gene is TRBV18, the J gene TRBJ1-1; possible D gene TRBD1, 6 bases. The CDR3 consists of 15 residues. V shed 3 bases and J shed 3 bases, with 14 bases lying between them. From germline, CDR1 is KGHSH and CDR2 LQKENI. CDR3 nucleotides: TGTGCCAGCTCACCGCTCGGGGCAGGGGACACTGAAGCTTTCTTT. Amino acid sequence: CASSPLGAGDTEAFF.

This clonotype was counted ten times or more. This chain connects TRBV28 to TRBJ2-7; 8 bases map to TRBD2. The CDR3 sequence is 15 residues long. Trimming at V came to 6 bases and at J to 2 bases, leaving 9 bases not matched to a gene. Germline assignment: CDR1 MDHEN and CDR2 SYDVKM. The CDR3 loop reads CASSSPGGGAYEQYF. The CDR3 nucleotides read TGTGCCAGCAGCTCCCCCGGGGGGGGCGCCTACGAGCAGTACTTC. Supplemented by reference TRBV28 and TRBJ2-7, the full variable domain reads DVKVTQSSRYLVKRTGEKVFLECVQDMDHENMFWYRQDPGLGLRLIYFSYDVKMKEKGDIPEGYSVSREKKERFSLILESASTNQTSMYLCASSSPGGGAYEQYFGPGTRLTVT.

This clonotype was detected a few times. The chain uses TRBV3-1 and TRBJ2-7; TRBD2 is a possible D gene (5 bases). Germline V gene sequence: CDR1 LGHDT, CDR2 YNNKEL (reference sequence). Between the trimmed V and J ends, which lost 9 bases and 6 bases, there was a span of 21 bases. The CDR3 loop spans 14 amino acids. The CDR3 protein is CARASTRVPPEQYF. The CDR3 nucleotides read TGTGCCAGAGCCTCCACTAGAGTTCCTCCCGAGCAGTACTTC.

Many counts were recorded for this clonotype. The CDR3 DNA reads as TGTGCCAGCACTCCTTGGGGGACAGCTAATCTCTTCACTGAAGCTTTCTTT. Its protein is CASTPWGTANLFTEAFF. The chain links TRBV12-3 or TRBV12-4 to TRBJ1-1, with 7 bases aligning to TRBD1. This CDR3 region has 17 residues. With V trimmed by 7 bases and J by 4 bases, 18 bases remained unmatched.

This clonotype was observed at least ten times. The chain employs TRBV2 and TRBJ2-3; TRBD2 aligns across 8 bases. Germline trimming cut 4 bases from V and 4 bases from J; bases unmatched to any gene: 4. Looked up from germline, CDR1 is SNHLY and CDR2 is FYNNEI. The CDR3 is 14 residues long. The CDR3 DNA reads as TGTGCCAGCAGTGCGGGAGGGGTAGCAGATACGCAGTATTTT. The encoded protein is CASSAGGVADTQYF.

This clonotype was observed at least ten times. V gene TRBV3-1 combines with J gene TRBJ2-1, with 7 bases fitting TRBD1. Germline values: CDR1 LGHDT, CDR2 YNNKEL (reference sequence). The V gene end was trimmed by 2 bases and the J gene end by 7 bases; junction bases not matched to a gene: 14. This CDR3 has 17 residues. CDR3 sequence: CASSQQVGRGSTNEQFF. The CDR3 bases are TGTGCCAGCAGCCAACAAGTCGGCAGGGGGTCTACGAATGAGCAGTTCTTC.

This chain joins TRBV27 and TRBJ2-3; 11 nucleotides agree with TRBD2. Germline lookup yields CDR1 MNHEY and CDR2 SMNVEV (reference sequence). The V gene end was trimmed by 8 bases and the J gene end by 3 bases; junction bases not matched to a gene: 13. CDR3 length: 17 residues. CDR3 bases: TGTGCCAGCGCTGGGTGGGGGACTAGCGGCGGGACAGATACGCAGTATTTT. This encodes CASAGWGTSGGTDTQYF.